Listed here are 27 T cell receptor beta chains from one sample, sequenced in a study of T cell changes during pregnancy in multiple sclerosis. Sequencing was performed with immunoSEQ multiplex PCR; in TCRdb, only in-frame clones are kept and a portion is missing. The table includes some 28,000 clones, around 94% detected once. The material was CD4+ T cells from peripheral blood mononuclear cells, obtained in the first trimester of pregnancy. Every receptor here comes from a female donor with multiple sclerosis, enrolled in a pregnancy study.

This clone came up once. This chain connects TRBV9 to TRBJ1-2; 8 bases match TRBD1. Germline CDR1 reads SGDLS; CDR2 reads YYNGEE. The CDR3 extends over 14 amino acids. The J segment lost 6 bases and the V segment lost 3 bases, leaving 7 bases of the junction unmatched. The CDR3 sequence is CASSARGQGNGYTF. The CDR3 bases are TGTGCCAGCAGCGCTAGAGGACAGGGAAATGGCTACACCTTC.

This chain joins TRBV18 and TRBJ1-5, with 8 bases matching TRBD1. The CDR3 loop spans 14 amino acids. Germline V CDR1 and CDR2: KGHSH, LQKENI. V shed 2 bases and J 4 bases; nucleotides not matched to a gene: 1. CDR3 nucleotides: TGTGCCAGCTCACCAGGGACAGGAAATCAGCCCCAGCATTTT. It yields the protein CASSPGTGNQPQHF.

The chain carries TRBV7-2 and TRBJ2-7; 7 positions agree with TRBD1. Unmatched junction bases numbered 16, after V lost 4 bases and J lost 7 bases. The CDR3 is made up of 16 amino acids. The germline gives CDR1 SGHTA, CDR2 FQGNSA. The DNA for the CDR3 is TGTGCCAGCAGCTCCTATCGACAGGGTGGGACGGTTGAGCAGTACTTC. This gives the protein CASSSYRQGGTVEQYF.

V and J are TRBV7-2 and TRBJ2-7, with 15 bases identical to TRBD2. Germline V CDR1 and CDR2: SGHTA, FQGNSA. The V and J ends lost 5 bases and 2 bases, in that order; junction bases with no gene match: 7. The CDR3 is 17 residues long. The CDR3 loop reads CASSVRTSGGDPYEQYF. The DNA for the CDR3 is TGTGCCAGCAGCGTGCGGACTAGCGGGGGGGACCCCTACGAGCAGTACTTC.

The J gene is TRBJ1-6, the V gene TRBV19; a possible D gene is TRBD1 (5 bases). CDR1 and CDR2 from the germline V gene are LNHDA and SQIVND (reference sequence). The germline V and J ends were trimmed by 3 bases and 0 bases, with 18 bases remaining between them. The CDR3 length is 19 residues. Here the CDR3 reads CASSMGRKRGGSYNSPLHF. CDR3 DNA: TGTGCCAGTAGTATGGGCCGGAAGCGGGGCGGCTCCTATAATTCACCCCTCCACTTT.

The chain is built from TRBV27 and TRBJ1-5; D call uncertain. Trimming took 4 bases from V and 0 from J, leaving 10 bases between them. Germline assignment: CDR1 MNHEY and CDR2 SMNVEV (reference sequence). This CDR3 region has 15 residues. In DNA form, the CDR3 reads TGTGCCAGCAGTTCAGGCGTCTATAGCAATCAGCCCCAGCATTTT. Translation: CASSSGVYSNQPQHF.

V and J are TRBV19 and TRBJ2-2; 14 nucleotides agree with TRBD2. The germline CDR1 and CDR2 sequences are LNHDA and SQIVND (reference sequence). This CDR3 has 19 amino acids. J was trimmed by 3 bases and V by 3 bases; bases with no gene match: 9. CDR3 in DNA: TGTGCCAGTAGTATCTTTGGACTAGCGGGGGGAAAACACACCGGGGAGCTGTTTTTT. Amino acid sequence: CASSIFGLAGGKHTGELFF. Complete variable domain (other parts from reference TRBV19 and TRBJ2-2): DGGITQSPKYLFRKEGQNVTLSCEQNLNHDAMYWYRQDPGQGLRLIYYSQIVNDFQKGDIAEGYSVSREKKESFPLTVTSAQKNPTAFYLCASSIFGLAGGKHTGELFFGEGSRLTVL.

V is TRBV6-1 and J is TRBJ2-7, with TRBD1 matching over 7 bases. V gave up 6 bases and J gave up 2 bases; unmatched junction bases: 4. Germline-derived CDR1 and CDR2 are MNHNS and SASEGT. This CDR3 is 13 amino acids long. The CDR3 reads CASSYRGAYEQYF. CDR3 in DNA: TGTGCCAGCAGCTACAGGGGAGCCTACGAGCAGTACTTC.

J is TRBJ2-7 and V is TRBV4-3; TRBD1 is a possible D gene (5 bases). V gave up 1 base and J gave up 2 bases, with 6 bases separating them. Per germline, CDR1 LGHNA and CDR2 YSLEER. This CDR3 has 13 amino acids. The CDR3 DNA sequence: TGCGCCAGCAGCCAAGGACAGACCTACGAGCAGTACTTC. As protein: CASSQGQTYEQYF.

This clone was seen a single time. This chain connects TRBV20-1 to TRBJ2-3, with TRBD2 matching over 7 bases. This CDR3 is built from 10 residues. CDR1 is DFQATT, CDR2 SNEGSKA, per germline (reference sequence). Losses at the gene ends were 4 bases for V and 11 bases for J; bases not matched to a gene: 3. CDR3 in DNA: TGCAGTGCTAATGGGAGGGGGCAGTATTTT. Translating it yields CSANGRGQYF.

V is TRBV11-2 and J is TRBJ2-5, with D perhaps TRBD2 (5 bases). CDR3 length: 16 residues. V was cut by 1 base and J by 5 bases, with 17 bases left in between. Per germline, CDR1 SGHAT and CDR2 FQNNGV. CDR3 residues: CASSLGGGGSWETQYF. The DNA for the CDR3 is TGTGCCAGCAGCTTAGGCGGTGGAGGTAGCTGGGAGACCCAGTACTTC.

The count of this clone is one. The rearrangement joins TRBV19 to TRBJ1-1, with TRBD1 matching over 7 bases. After removal of 3 bases from V and 1 base from J, the junction contained 14 bases not matched to a gene. The CDR3 runs to 18 residues. Germline CDR1 reads LNHDA; CDR2 reads SQIVND (reference sequence). CDR3 coding DNA: TGTGCCAGTAGTATCTCCCACCACAGGGGTATCTGGAACACTGAAGCTTTCTTT. It codes for CASSISHHRGIWNTEAFF.

This clone was seen just once. The chain carries TRBV11-3 and TRBJ2-7; TRBD1 matches 10 bases. CDR3 length equals 13 residues. Germline V CDR1 and CDR2: SGHNT, YENEEA. The trim removed 4 bases at V and 4 bases at J, leaving 1 base unmatched. In nucleotides, the CDR3 is TGTGCCAGCAGCTCGGGACAGGGGTACGAGCAGTACTTC. Protein product: CASSSGQGYEQYF.

V is TRBV18 and J is TRBJ2-1; TRBD2 agrees at 12 bases. There are 16 residues in the CDR3. The V and J ends lost 3 bases and 7 bases, in that order; junction bases with no gene match: 7. Per germline, CDR1 KGHSH and CDR2 LQKENI. The CDR3 region has the DNA TGTGCCAGCTCACCTATGGGACTAGCGGGTGTGAATGAGCAGTTCTTC. It translates to CASSPMGLAGVNEQFF.

This chain uses TRBV18 with TRBJ1-3; D is undetermined. The CDR3 sequence is 17 residues long. V lost 3 bases and J lost 0, with 15 bases in between. Germline CDR1 is KGHSH and CDR2 is LQKENI. The CDR3 sequence is CASSPVSDAFSGNTIYF. The CDR3 DNA reads TGTGCCAGCTCACCCGTGAGCGACGCTTTCTCTGGAAACACCATATATTTT.

The rearrangement links TRBV7-9 to TRBJ2-6; D not resolved. This CDR3 has 17 residues. V gave up 1 base and J gave up 0 bases, with 10 bases separating them. The V gene's germline CDR1 is SEHNR and CDR2 FQNEAQ (reference sequence). In nucleotides, the CDR3 is TGTGCCAGCAGCTTAGTCTTTGGAGACTCTGGGGCCAACGTCCTGACTTTC. Protein sequence: CASSLVFGDSGANVLTF.

This sequence joins TRBV25-1 and TRBJ2-5, with TRBD1 matching 11 bases. The CDR3 spans 15 residues. From germline, CDR1 is MGHDK and CDR2 SYGVNS. V was pared by 3 bases and J by 4 bases, with 4 bases of the junction left unmatched. CDR3: CASSDWTGGGETQYF. As DNA, the CDR3 is TGTGCCAGCAGTGATTGGACAGGGGGCGGAGAGACCCAGTACTTC.

V is TRBV10-2 and J is TRBJ1-2, with 8 bases identical to TRBD1. The CDR3 sequence is 15 residues long. Germline loops: CDR1 WSHSY, CDR2 SAAADI. V dropped 3 bases and J dropped 8; count of bases not matched to a gene: 11. CDR3: CASSERWQGAGGYTF. The CDR3 region has the DNA TGCGCCAGCAGTGAACGGTGGCAGGGGGCTGGCGGCTACACCTTC.

V and J are TRBV7-9 and TRBJ1-4; 9 positions match TRBD1. This CDR3 region has 18 residues. Germline CDR1 and CDR2: SEHNR and FQNEAQ (reference sequence). The junction had 8 bases not matched to a gene; V was cut back by 3 bases and J by 0 bases. Written as DNA, the CDR3 is TGTGCCAGCAGCTTCAGGGACAGGGCTTTCTCAACTAATGAAAAACTGTTTTTT. Residues: CASSFRDRAFSTNEKLFF.

This clone has only a few counts. The J gene is TRBJ2-7, the V gene TRBV5-5; 8 bases map to TRBD1. J gave up 6 bases and V 4 bases, and 15 bases lay outside the gene matches. Per the germline V gene, CDR1 is SGHKS and CDR2 is YYEKEE (reference sequence). The CDR3 extends over 16 amino acids. The DNA for the CDR3 is TGTGCCAGCAGCCCCCACTTTGACAGGGGCCTAGCCGAGCAGTACTTC. Translation gives CASSPHFDRGLAEQYF.

The V gene is TRBV9, the J gene TRBJ2-2; 13 bases are a match to TRBD2. CDR1 is SGDLS, CDR2 YYNGEE, per germline. The CDR3 is made up of 20 amino acids. The V and J ends lost 6 bases and 0 bases, in that order; junction bases with no gene match: 14. The CDR3: CASIQLGLAGALSNTGELFF. Written as DNA, the CDR3 is TGTGCCAGCATCCAACTCGGACTAGCGGGGGCCCTGTCGAACACCGGGGAGCTGTTTTTT.

The V gene is TRBV5-1, the J gene TRBJ2-7; tentatively, D is TRBD2 (6 bases). From germline, CDR1 is SGHRS and CDR2 YFSETQ. Trimming removed 0 bases from V and 1 base from J, with 17 bases in between. This CDR3 has 17 amino acids. In nucleotides, the CDR3 is TGCGCCAGCAGCTTGGAACTCGGGGGAAGCCGTTCCTACGAGCAGTACTTC. This translates into CASSLELGGSRSYEQYF.

This chain connects TRBV6-6 to TRBJ1-3; 9 bases are a match to TRBD1. Germline loops: CDR1 MNHNY, CDR2 SVGAGI (reference sequence). This CDR3 region has 14 residues. V shed 6 bases and J 2 bases; nucleotides not matched to a gene: 2. CDR3 nucleotide sequence: TGTGCCAGCAGCGGGACAGGGACTGGAAACACCATATATTTT. Translating it yields CASSGTGTGNTIYF.

V and J are TRBV28 and TRBJ1-4; 8 bases align to TRBD1. The CDR3 is 16 residues long. Germline V gene sequence: CDR1 MDHEN, CDR2 SYDVKM. After removal of 4 bases from V and 7 bases from J, the junction contained 11 bases not matched to a gene. CDR3 loop: CASSSLKTGEGEKLFF. The CDR3 bases are TGTGCCAGCAGTTCCCTAAAGACAGGGGAGGGTGAAAAACTGTTTTTT.

The V call is TRBV7-2, the J call TRBJ2-2; D is perhaps TRBD2 (6 bases). The length of the CDR3 is 13 residues. Trimming shortened V by 2 bases and J by 6 bases, and 7 bases separated the two germline ends. Germline CDR1 SGHTA, CDR2 FQGNSA. CDR3: CASSLKRAGELFF. CDR3 in DNA: TGTGCCAGCAGCTTAAAGCGGGCCGGGGAGCTGTTTTTT. Variable domain in full (rest from reference TRBV7-2 and TRBJ2-2): GAGVSQSPSNKVTEKGKDVELRCDPISGHTALYWYRQSLGQGLEFLIYFQGNSAPDKSGLPSDRFSAERTGGSVSTLTIQRTQQEDSAVYLCASSLKRAGELFFGEGSRLTVL.

CDR3 loop: CASSLGTARGGYTF. The CDR3 DNA follows: TGTGCCAGCAGCCTTGGGACAGCGAGAGGTGGCTACACCTTC. The chain has TRBV7-9 and TRBJ1-2; 7 positions agree with TRBD1. Looked up from germline, CDR1 is SEHNR and CDR2 is FQNEAQ (reference sequence). CDR3 length: 14 amino acids. V was clipped by 5 bases and J by 7 bases; unmatched bases: 10.

This sequence joins TRBV9 and TRBJ1-2; TRBD1 is a possible D gene (6 bases). From germline, CDR1 is SGDLS and CDR2 YYNGEE. This CDR3 comprises 18 residues. V shed 0 bases and J shed 7 bases, with 25 bases lying between them. CDR3 sequence reads: CASSVDSAGGAWRGGYTF. The CDR3, as DNA: TGTGCCAGCAGCGTAGACTCGGCGGGGGGGGCCTGGCGGGGTGGCTACACCTTC. Variable domain in full (rest from reference TRBV9 and TRBJ1-2): DSGVTQTPKHLITATGQRVTLRCSPRSGDLSVYWYQQSLDQGLQFLIQYYNGEERAKGNILERFSAQQFPDLHSELNLSSLELGDSALYFCASSVDSAGGAWRGGYTFGSGTRLTVV.